The subject of this entry is one T cell receptor beta chain. The V end lost 2 bases, the J end lost 6 bases, and 8 bases lay between the germline ends. The germline V gene encodes CDR1 LNHDA and CDR2 SQIVND (reference sequence). CDR3 length equals 13 residues. The source of the sample is a study of cytomegalovirus exposure and HLA in healthy donors. PCR amplification relied on 60 Vbeta primers (plus 13 Jbeta primers). TCRdb keeps only in-frame clones here, not all; method: immunoSEQ multiplex PCR. The data show around 98,000 clones, about 81% seen once. The TCR originated in a man aged 35 to 55 in good health and CMV-seronegative. The genes are TRBV19 and TRBJ2-1; D ambiguous. Sequencing was done on a sample of PBMCs. CDR3 residues: CASSIPSGNEQFF. CDR3 coding DNA: TGTGCCAGTAGTATACCTTCGGGCAATGAGCAGTTCTTC. The whole variable domain, filled in from reference TRBV19 and TRBJ2-1, reads DGGITQSPKYLFRKEGQNVTLSCEQNLNHDAMYWYRQDPGQGLRLIYYSQIVNDFQKGDIAEGYSVSREKKESFPLTVTSAQKNPTAFYLCASSIPSGNEQFFGPGTRLTVL.